This note documents a single TCR beta chain sequence. Its specificity is unknown. These data belong to a study of CD8+ T cells in alopecia areata. Whole-study results and caveats: It was lesional scalp, especially alopecia totalis/universalis, that showed higher clonality than normal scalp. TCR sharing was clearer in mice than between patients, perhaps partly owing to patient HLA diversity.

Extracted from the samples, RNA was reverse transcribed into cDNA to serve as the sequencing template. Assay: immunoSEQ multiplex PCR; the TCRdb copy retains only in-frame clones and omits some. Of 150,000 to 200,000 clones detected, 59% appear once; the ten largest clones hold roughly 15%. Germline V gene data show CDR1 as GTSNPN and CDR2 as SVGIG (reference sequence). The V and J ends lost 5 bases and 3 bases respectively, with 13 bases between them. The CDR3 is 13 amino acids. The study team obtained lesional scalp punch biopsies and peripheral blood from alopecia areata patients. Here the sequenced sample was CD4+ T cells sorted from blood, taken at week 0. The gene calls are TRBV30 and TRBJ1-2, with a weak D call TRBD1 (6 bases). The receptor's source is a human donor with alopecia areata. CDR3 sequence: CAWLTGLHYGYTF. The CDR3 nucleotides read TGTGCCTGGCTGACAGGACTTCACTATGGCTACACCTTC.